The T cell receptor beta chain under discussion was sequenced for a study of blood T cell repertoires in COVID-19. The V gene's germline CDR1 is MDHEN and CDR2 SYDVKM. Deletions cut 2 bases from V and 5 bases from J, with 36 bases between. The CDR3 totals 22 residues. Authors' processing steps: For nucleated cells, counts were estimated from reference gene primer amplification. Assay: immunoSEQ multiplex PCR; the TCRdb copy retains only in-frame clones and omits some. Clone size and the V and J calls come from that table; the DNA yielded D and trimming. The sample lists more than 150,000 clones, around four fifths occurring once.

J is TRBJ1-1 and V is TRBV28; D possibly corresponds to TRBD1 (5 bases). The clonotype was recovered from a woman aged 30 to 39 with acute or convalescent COVID-19. Sequenced sample: peripheral blood. The CDR3 sequence is CASSLIWWDKEEGRMVGTEAFF. The CDR3 DNA follows: TGTGCCAGCAGTTTAATTTGGTGGGATAAGGAGGAGGGGAGGATGGTGGGGACTGAAGCTTTCTTT.